This TCR beta chain is from a study of neoadjuvant anti-PD-1 for oral cavity cancer. Profiling relied on immunoSEQ multiplex PCR, and the TCRdb table lists in-frame clones only, not all of them. Of around 13,000 clones listed, over 50% are singletons. This CDR3 contains 15 residues. Looked up from germline, CDR1 is MNHEY and CDR2 is SMNVEV (reference sequence). The V and J ends lost 2 bases and 1 base respectively, with 12 bases between them. Sequencing was performed on PBMCs, taken before nivolumab (anti-PD-1) treatment. The genes are TRBV27 and TRBJ2-7, with a weak D call TRBD1 (5 bases). The sequence was obtained from a person aged 40 to 85 with oral cavity squamous cell carcinoma. The chain's CDR3 is CASSLLRAGSYEQYF. As DNA, the CDR3 is TGTGCCAGCAGTTTACTCAGGGCAGGTTCCTACGAGCAGTACTTC.